These 21 T cell receptor beta chains originate from one sample sequenced in a study of a mutant IDH1 vaccine in newly diagnosed glioma. Only in-frame clones appear in the TCRdb table, and some are missing; sequencing was by immunoSEQ multiplex PCR. The table records tens of thousands of clones, roughly 89% of them present only once. Time point denoted: baseline, week 1 (first vaccination visit). Treatment given: pre-vaccination baseline after standard-of-care therapy. The source material was PBMCs, sampled from a glioma patient treated with radiotherapy, temozolomide or both. These receptors were obtained from a man aged 40-49 years with glioma.

The chain combines TRBV28 with TRBJ1-2, with a possible D match to TRBD1 (6 bases). V lost 6 bases, J lost 8 bases, and 13 bases lay in between. The CDR3 totals 12 residues. Per the germline V gene, CDR1 is MDHEN and CDR2 is SYDVKM. The CDR3 region is CASRQQGGGYTF. The CDR3, as DNA: TGTGCCAGCAGACAACAGGGAGGGGGCTACACCTTC.

The chain carries TRBV27 and TRBJ2-5; unclear D gene. The V end lost 0 bases, the J end lost 4 bases, and 9 bases lay between the germline ends. Germline CDR1 is MNHEY and CDR2 is SMNVEV (reference sequence). The CDR3 runs to 14 residues. The CDR3 DNA reads as TGTGCCAGCAGTTTATCGTTCCCCTCAGAGACCCAGTACTTC. As protein: CASSLSFPSETQYF.

The chain's CDR3 is CASSPVSYRGFYEQYF. CDR3 sequence (DNA): TGTGCCAGCAGCCCCGTATCGTACAGGGGTTTCTACGAGCAGTACTTC. The chain joins TRBV7-9 to TRBJ2-7, with 7 positions matching TRBD1. CDR3 length: 16 residues. The V segment lost 5 bases and the J segment 3 bases; nucleotides outside the gene matches: 13. Looked up from germline, CDR1 is SEHNR and CDR2 is FQNEAQ (reference sequence). Based on the CDR3 plus reference TRBV7-9 and TRBJ2-7, the full variable domain is DTGVSQNPRHKITKRGQNVTFRCDPISEHNRLYWYRQTLGQGPEFLTYFQNEAQLEKSRLLSDRFSAERPKGSFSTLEIQRTEQGDSAMYLCASSPVSYRGFYEQYFGPGTRLTVT.

The chain employs TRBV7-9 and TRBJ1-1; no reliable D call. Trimming removed 5 bases from V and 1 base from J, with 8 bases in between. The germline V gene has CDR1 SEHNR and CDR2 FQNEAQ (reference sequence). There are 13 residues in the CDR3. CDR3: CASSRRRNTEAFF. The CDR3 DNA follows: TGTGCCAGCAGCCGGCGCCGGAACACTGAAGCTTTCTTT.

V and J are TRBV29-1 and TRBJ2-1, with D hard to call. The CDR3 contains 14 residues. V was cut by 6 bases and J by 0 bases, with 12 bases left in between. Germline V gene sequence: CDR1 SQVTM, CDR2 ANQGSEA. CDR3: CSVGLDSSYNEQFF. Written as DNA, the CDR3 is TGCAGCGTCGGATTAGATAGCTCCTACAATGAGCAGTTCTTC.

The CDR3: CASNEIGSGEQYF. CDR3 sequence (DNA): TGCGCCAGCAATGAGATCGGGAGCGGCGAGCAGTACTTC. The V and J genes are TRBV5-1 and TRBJ2-7; D is perhaps TRBD2 (6 bases). The CDR3 is made up of 13 amino acids. CDR1 is SGHRS, CDR2 YFSETQ, per germline. V was shortened by 6 bases and J by 6 bases, with 16 bases between the two germline ends.

CDR3 in DNA: TGTGCCAGCAGCAAAGCAGGGGGACAAGAGACCCAGTACTTC. It yields the protein CASSKAGGQETQYF. This sequence joins TRBV5-4 and TRBJ2-5; 7 nucleotides line up with TRBD1. V shed 4 bases, J shed 2 bases, and the junction held 5 bases outside the gene matches. Germline CDR1 is SGHNT and CDR2 is YYREEE (reference sequence). The CDR3 contains 14 residues.

This sequence joins TRBV5-1 and TRBJ2-1, with 7 bases fitting TRBD2. The CDR3 has 15 residues. V shed 2 bases, J shed 8 bases, and the junction held 10 bases outside the gene matches. Germline V gene sequence: CDR1 SGHRS, CDR2 YFSETQ. CDR3 in amino acids: CASSFDPGTNHEQFF. In DNA, the CDR3 is TGCGCCAGCAGCTTCGATCCCGGGACTAACCATGAGCAGTTCTTC.

The chain combines TRBV5-3 with TRBJ2-1; D unclear. TRBV5-3 is an ORF, and what it does is uncertain. The CDR3 is made up of 14 amino acids. The V end was cut by 1 base, the J end by 8 bases, with 13 bases between. CDR3 sequence reads: CARSLSGKDDEQFF. The CDR3 bases are TGTGCCAGAAGCTTGTCCGGAAAAGATGATGAGCAGTTCTTC.

This clone has just a few counts. This sequence joins TRBV7-9 and TRBJ2-7; a weak D match, TRBD2 (5 bases). Germline V gene data show CDR1 as SEHNR and CDR2 as FQNEAQ (reference sequence). CDR3 length: 13 amino acids. Trimming took 6 bases from V and 6 from J, leaving 15 bases between them. The CDR3 DNA follows: TGTGCCAGCAGTCACAAACCTGGAGGCGAGCAGTACTTC. It encodes CASSHKPGGEQYF.

V and J are TRBV19 and TRBJ2-7; 9 bases line up with TRBD1. V gave up 5 bases and J gave up 5 bases; unmatched junction bases: 10. The CDR3 is 15 amino acids. Germline CDR1 is LNHDA and CDR2 is SQIVND (reference sequence). CDR3 sequence reads: CASSSPGQGSHEQYF. Here the CDR3 DNA reads TGTGCCAGTAGTTCGCCGGGACAGGGAAGCCACGAGCAGTACTTC. Looking up the rest from reference TRBV19 and TRBJ2-7 gives the full variable domain: DGGITQSPKYLFRKEGQNVTLSCEQNLNHDAMYWYRQDPGQGLRLIYYSQIVNDFQKGDIAEGYSVSREKKESFPLTVTSAQKNPTAFYLCASSSPGQGSHEQYFGPGTRLTVT.

The V call is TRBV19, the J call TRBJ2-1; D remains unclear. There are 13 residues in the CDR3. CDR1 is LNHDA and CDR2 is SQIVND in the germline V gene (reference sequence). Trimming shortened V by 3 bases and J by 10 bases, and 13 bases separated the two germline ends. CDR3 loop: CASSMSAYLEQFF. The CDR3 nucleotides read TGTGCCAGTAGTATGAGCGCTTACTTGGAGCAGTTCTTC.

The DNA for the CDR3 is TGCAGCGGGGGAAGGGGCCTAGAGGGCTACACCTTC. Amino acid sequence: CSGGRGLEGYTF. The chain employs TRBV29-1 and TRBJ1-2; maybe TRBD1 (5 bases). The CDR3 has 12 amino acids. Germline V CDR1 and CDR2: SQVTM, ANQGSEA. Trimming left V 7 bases short and J 8 bases short, with 17 bases between.

This clone has just one count. The chain links TRBV6-5 to TRBJ2-7, with D tentatively TRBD1 or TRBD2 (5 bases each). CDR3 length: 14 amino acids. Trimming took off 5 bases at V and 3 bases at J, with 14 bases between the two ends. Looked up from germline, CDR1 is MNHEY and CDR2 is SVGAGI. CDR3 bases: TGTGCCAGCAGTATGGCCGGGACGTTCTACGAGCAGTACTTC. It specifies CASSMAGTFYEQYF.

The rearrangement links TRBV6-4 to TRBJ2-1; 7 positions match TRBD1. V gave up 5 bases and J gave up 6 bases; unmatched junction bases: 1. Germline CDR1 and CDR2: MRHNA and SNTAGT. CDR3 length: 12 residues. CDR3 DNA sequence: TGTGCCAGCAGTCGGACAGGCAATGAGCAGTTCTTC. Amino acids: CASSRTGNEQFF.

The V gene is TRBV5-1, the J gene TRBJ2-5, with 12 positions matching TRBD1. Losses at the gene ends were 3 bases for V and 5 bases for J; bases not matched to a gene: 5. Germline CDR1 SGHRS, CDR2 YFSETQ. This CDR3 has 15 residues. CDR3 loop: CASSWGTGGLETQYF. The CDR3 coding sequence is TGCGCCAGCAGCTGGGGGACAGGGGGCCTTGAGACCCAGTACTTC.

The genes are TRBV5-1 and TRBJ2-1; 8 bases are a match to TRBD2. J lost 4 bases, V lost 4 bases, and 10 bases had no gene match. This CDR3 spans 16 amino acids. In germline, CDR1 is SGHRS, CDR2 YFSETQ. In DNA form, the CDR3 reads TGCGCCAGCAGCCCCTCTCCGGGAGGGTGGTACAATGAGCAGTTCTTC. Amino acid sequence: CASSPSPGGWYNEQFF.

The CDR3 DNA is TGTGCCAGCAGCGTCAAAGGGGACCAGCCCCAGCATTTT. Translating it yields CASSVKGDQPQHF. The chain employs TRBV9 and TRBJ1-5, with D maybe TRBD1 (5 bases). The CDR3 is made up of 13 amino acids. Trimming left V 2 bases short and J 7 bases short, with 10 bases between. Germline lookup yields CDR1 SGDLS and CDR2 YYNGEE.

The chain joins TRBV5-1 to TRBJ2-7; 7 nucleotides align to TRBD1. CDR3 length equals 14 residues. Germline loops: CDR1 SGHRS, CDR2 YFSETQ. Trimming cost V 4 bases and J 6 bases; bases outside gene matches: 10. The DNA of the CDR3 is TGCGCCAGCAGCCCGGGACAGCGAGGGGGCGAGCAGTACTTC. It is translated as CASSPGQRGGEQYF.

V usage is TRBV5-1 and J usage is TRBJ1-1, with D possibly matching TRBD1 (6 bases). Germline V gives CDR1 SGHRS, CDR2 YFSETQ. Between the trimmed V and J ends, which lost 2 bases and 5 bases, there was a span of 13 bases. CDR3 length: 14 amino acids. The CDR3 protein is CASSFRGGGTEAFF. The CDR3 DNA follows: TGCGCCAGCAGCTTCCGGGGAGGGGGGACTGAAGCTTTCTTT.

The chain employs TRBV6-5 and TRBJ2-5; maybe TRBD2 (7 bases). This CDR3 is 15 amino acids long. The V end lost 2 bases, the J end lost 1 base, and 11 bases lay between the germline ends. Germline V gene data show CDR1 as MNHEY and CDR2 as SVGAGI. Here the CDR3 DNA reads TGTGCCAGCAGTTACCGGGGGGCCGGCCAAGAGACCCAGTACTTC. It encodes CASSYRGAGQETQYF.